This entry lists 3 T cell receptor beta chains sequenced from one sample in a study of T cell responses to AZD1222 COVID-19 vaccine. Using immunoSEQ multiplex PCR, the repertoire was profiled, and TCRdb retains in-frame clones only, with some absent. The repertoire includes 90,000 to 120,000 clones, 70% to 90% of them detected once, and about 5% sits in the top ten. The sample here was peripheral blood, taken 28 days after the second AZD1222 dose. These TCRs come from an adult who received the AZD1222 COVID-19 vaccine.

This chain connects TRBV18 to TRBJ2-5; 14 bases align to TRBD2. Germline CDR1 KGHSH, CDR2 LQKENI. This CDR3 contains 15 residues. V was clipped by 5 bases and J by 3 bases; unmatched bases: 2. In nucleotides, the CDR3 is TGTGCCAGCTCAACGGGACTAGCGGGGGAAGAGACCCAGTACTTC. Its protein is CASSTGLAGEETQYF.

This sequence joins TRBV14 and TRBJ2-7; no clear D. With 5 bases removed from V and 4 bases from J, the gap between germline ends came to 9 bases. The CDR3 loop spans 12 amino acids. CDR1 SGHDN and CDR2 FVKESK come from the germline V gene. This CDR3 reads CASSTIGYEQYF. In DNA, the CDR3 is TGTGCCAGCAGCACGATAGGGTACGAGCAGTACTTC.

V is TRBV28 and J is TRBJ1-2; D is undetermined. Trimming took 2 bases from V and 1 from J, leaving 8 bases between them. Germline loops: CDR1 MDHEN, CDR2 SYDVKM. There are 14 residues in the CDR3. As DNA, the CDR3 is TGTGCCAGCAGTTTACAGAGTTTTAACTATGGCTACACCTTC. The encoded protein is CASSLQSFNYGYTF.